The 18 T cell receptor beta chains below come from one sample, sequenced in a study of T cell changes during pregnancy in multiple sclerosis. Method: immunoSEQ multiplex PCR; TCRdb's copy keeps in-frame clones and lacks some. In the table there are some 130,000 clones, 95% to 98% of which are singletons. The source material was peripheral blood, sampled after pregnancy. The source of these receptors is a female donor with multiple sclerosis, enrolled in a pregnancy study.

The chain carries TRBV11-2 and TRBJ2-1; 11 bases match TRBD2. This CDR3 is 17 amino acids long. V gave up 1 base and J gave up 7 bases; unmatched junction bases: 9. Germline values: CDR1 SGHAT, CDR2 FQNNGV. The CDR3 protein is CASSLVPTSGRGNEQFF. Written as DNA, the CDR3 is TGTGCCAGCAGCTTAGTCCCTACTAGCGGGAGAGGAAATGAGCAGTTCTTC.

The chain combines TRBV4-2 with TRBJ2-2; the match to TRBD2 covers 11 bases. The CDR3 has 17 amino acids. V was clipped by 0 bases and J by 1 base; unmatched bases: 1. In germline, CDR1 is LGHNA, CDR2 YNFKEQ. CDR3 amino acids: CASSQDGLAGNTGELFF. The CDR3 nucleotides read TGTGCCAGCAGCCAAGACGGACTAGCGGGGAACACCGGGGAGCTGTTTTTT.

The chain joins TRBV7-9 to TRBJ2-5; D not resolved. Trimming left V 6 bases short and J 4 bases short, with 6 bases between. The CDR3 sequence is 11 residues long. Germline CDR1 is SEHNR and CDR2 is FQNEAQ (reference sequence). CDR3 amino acids: CASSYRETQYF. The CDR3 DNA sequence: TGTGCCAGCAGTTATAGAGAGACCCAGTACTTC.

The chain recombines TRBV5-6 with TRBJ2-4; D is perhaps TRBD2 (6 bases). From germline, CDR1 is SGHDT and CDR2 YYEEEE. Trimming cost V 0 bases and J 1 base, with 11 bases left between them. There are 16 residues in the CDR3. In DNA, the CDR3 is TGTGCCAGCAGCTTGGCGGAGGGGCCGGCCAAAAACATTCAGTACTTC. Translating it yields CASSLAEGPAKNIQYF.

This chain links TRBV10-1 with TRBJ2-7, with 8 bases matching TRBD2. Per germline, CDR1 WNHNN and CDR2 SYGVQD (reference sequence). The CDR3 is made up of 15 amino acids. Trimming cost V 6 bases and J 7 bases; bases outside gene matches: 14. CDR3 loop: CASSPLDGRVTEQYF. In nucleotides, the CDR3 is TGCGCCAGCAGCCCTTTGGACGGGAGGGTAACGGAGCAGTACTTC.

This chain connects TRBV6-1 to TRBJ2-2; tentative D call: TRBD1 (6 bases). CDR1 and CDR2 (germline): MNHNS, SASEGT. V lost 5 bases, J lost 5 bases, and 12 bases lay in between. The CDR3 length is 14 residues. The CDR3 DNA reads as TGTGCCAGCAGTCCTTCTACAGGGACCGGGGAGCTGTTTTTT. Amino acid sequence: CASSPSTGTGELFF.

The CDR3 loop reads CASTPTSDQETQYF. CDR3 nucleotide sequence: TGTGCCAGCACCCCCACTAGCGACCAAGAGACCCAGTACTTC. This rearrangement joins TRBV25-1 to TRBJ2-5, with 7 nucleotides matching TRBD2. J gave up 0 bases and V 7 bases, and 5 bases lay outside the gene matches. Germline CDR1 and CDR2: MGHDK and SYGVNS. The CDR3 is 14 residues long.

The rearrangement links TRBV28 to TRBJ1-4; 7 bases are shared with TRBD1. This CDR3 comprises 16 residues. J gave up 7 bases and V 5 bases, and 13 bases lay outside the gene matches. Germline CDR1 and CDR2: MDHEN and SYDVKM. CDR3 nucleotides: TGTGCCAGCAGTGACAGGGAAGTGGGCCTCGGTGAAAAACTGTTTTTT. Its protein product is CASSDREVGLGEKLFF.

The V call is TRBV29-1, the J call TRBJ2-5; TRBD1 is a possible D gene (5 bases). The CDR3 extends over 12 amino acids. V dropped 8 bases and J dropped 1 base, with 11 bases sitting between them. Germline V gene sequence: CDR1 SQVTM, CDR2 ANQGSEA. CDR3 in DNA: TGCAGCTCTCGACAGTCCCAAGAGACCCAGTACTTC. Translating gives CSSRQSQETQYF.

The rearrangement joins TRBV7-8 to TRBJ2-7; D is unclear. Deletions cut 1 base from V and 3 bases from J, with 16 bases between. This CDR3 has 16 residues. Germline CDR1 reads SGHVS; CDR2 reads FQNEAQ. CDR3 protein: CASSLDRSRLIYEQYF. CDR3 coding DNA: TGTGCCAGCAGCTTAGATAGATCGCGTCTTATCTACGAGCAGTACTTC.

The genes are TRBV11-1 and TRBJ2-3; TRBD2 matches 14 bases. Germline trimming cut 5 bases from V and 7 bases from J; bases unmatched to any gene: 5. The CDR3 covers 15 residues. CDR1 and CDR2 (germline): SGHAT, FQDESV (reference sequence). CDR3 sequence reads: CASSPGLAGVYTQYF. The CDR3 DNA sequence: TGTGCCAGCAGCCCGGGACTAGCGGGAGTATATACGCAGTATTTT.

This clone has just one count. The V and J genes are TRBV9 and TRBJ2-7; 7 nucleotides align to TRBD2. V lost 0 bases to trimming and J lost 0 bases; unmatched junction nucleotides: 6. CDR3 length equals 16 residues. Germline loops: CDR1 SGDLS, CDR2 YYNGEE. The DNA of the CDR3 is TGTGCCAGCAGCGTAGGACCTAGCGGAAGCTCCTACGAGCAGTACTTC. This encodes CASSVGPSGSSYEQYF.

This sequence joins TRBV7-2 and TRBJ2-5; 9 nucleotides align to TRBD2. The CDR3 loop spans 15 amino acids. The germline V gene has CDR1 SGHTA and CDR2 FQGNSA. The junction had 7 bases not matched to a gene; V was cut back by 4 bases and J by 4 bases. The CDR3 region is CASSSLAGTVETQYF. CDR3 DNA sequence: TGTGCCAGCAGCTCCCTAGCGGGAACAGTAGAGACCCAGTACTTC.

The rearrangement joins TRBV12-5 to TRBJ2-7, with D hard to call. This CDR3 comprises 13 residues. In germline, CDR1 is LGHNT, CDR2 FRNRAP. Trimming shortened V by 7 bases and J by 7 bases, and 17 bases separated the two germline ends. The CDR3 reads CASALGPTREQYF. Here the CDR3 DNA reads TGTGCTAGTGCCCTAGGTCCTACGCGGGAGCAGTACTTC.

The chain has TRBV29-1 and TRBJ2-2; TRBD1 aligns across 10 bases. The CDR3 is made up of 16 amino acids. Germline assignment: CDR1 SQVTM and CDR2 ANQGSEA. Trimming at V came to 6 bases and at J to 0 bases, leaving 7 bases not matched to a gene. The CDR3 spells CSVPRTGGTNTGELFF. The CDR3 DNA is TGCAGCGTCCCCCGGACAGGGGGGACGAACACCGGGGAGCTGTTTTTT.

This chain joins TRBV5-5 and TRBJ2-5, with a tentative D call TRBD2 (7 bases). This CDR3 spans 15 amino acids. The germline gives CDR1 SGHKS, CDR2 YYEKEE (reference sequence). Trimming removed 4 bases at V and 5 bases at J, with 18 bases between. CDR3 bases: TGTGCCAGCAGCCCTCCGGGGCGGGGGCCGGAGACCCAGTACTTC. Translating it yields CASSPPGRGPETQYF. The variable domain in full, completed from reference TRBV5-5 and TRBJ2-5, reads DAGVTQSPTHLIKTRGQQVTLRCSPISGHKSVSWYQQVLGQGPQFIFQYYEKEERGRGNFPDRFSARQFPNYSSELNVNALLLGDSALYLCASSPPGRGPETQYFGPGTRLLVL.

The V and J genes are TRBV5-1 and TRBJ2-6, with 10 bases identical to TRBD2. This CDR3 is 20 amino acids long. The germline gives CDR1 SGHRS, CDR2 YFSETQ. The V segment lost 0 bases and the J segment 0 bases; nucleotides outside the gene matches: 9. The DNA of the CDR3 is TGCGCCAGCAGCTTGGCTCCGGGACTAGCGCCACCCTCTGGGGCCAACGTCCTGACTTTC. This encodes CASSLAPGLAPPSGANVLTF.

J is TRBJ1-2 and V is TRBV10-2; possibly TRBD1 for D (5 bases). Germline V gene sequence: CDR1 WSHSY, CDR2 SAAADI. The CDR3 length is 14 residues. V was pared by 2 bases and J by 4 bases, with 11 bases between. For the CDR3, the DNA is TGCGCCAGCAGTGAGGCAGGGTCGGGCTATGGCTACACCTTC. Protein sequence: CASSEAGSGYGYTF.